The source of this TCR beta chain is a study of blood T cell repertoires in COVID-19. Overall study: Samples of COVID-19 (acute and convalescent) were obtained from the United States, Italy and Spain.

In the original analysis: Cell counts per sample came from amplifying reference gene primers. Libraries were prepared by immunoSEQ multiplex PCR; TCRdb keeps only in-frame clonotypes and omits some of them. V and J calls and clone size follow that table, whereas D and trimming were derived from the DNA. Of 250,000 to 300,000 clones in the sample, approximately 90% were seen once. V was shortened by 1 base and J by 8 bases, with 11 bases between the two germline ends. The CDR3 consists of 13 residues. CDR1 and CDR2 from the germline V gene are SNHLY and FYNNEI. Sequenced: peripheral blood. The rearrangement links TRBV2 to TRBJ1-2, with TRBD1 as a possible D gene (5 bases). This receptor was taken from a woman aged 35 to 49 with acute or convalescent COVID-19. The CDR3 sequence: CASSEDYRTGYTF. The CDR3 DNA reads as TGTGCCAGCAGTGAAGACTACAGGACCGGCTACACCTTC.